The TCR beta chain under discussion was sequenced for a study of a mutant IDH1 vaccine in newly diagnosed glioma. Study information: Vaccine dosing followed radiotherapy by 4-6 weeks, or accompanied temozolomide cycles.

Germline CDR1 SNHLY, CDR2 FYNNEI. V shed 6 bases and J 7 bases; nucleotides not matched to a gene: 8. CDR3 length equals 14 residues. In its sample, this clone was seen once. Its antigen is still unknown. Generated by immunoSEQ multiplex PCR, the TCRdb table keeps only in-frame clones and is missing some. The repertoire holds approximately 84,000 clones, 75% to 90% seen once, with more than 4.5% in the top ten. As to time point: week 47, end of study. Topical imiquimod accompanied each vaccine dose, which consisted of 300 ug of mutant IDH1 20-mer peptide. The chain links TRBV2 to TRBJ2-1; 8 bases map to TRBD2. The clonotype originates from a middle-aged man with glioma. This material consisted of PBMCs, taken from a glioma patient whose treatment included an IDH1 peptide vaccine. The CDR3 sequence: CASSLLAVRNEQFF. CDR3 DNA sequence: TGTGCCAGCAGCTTACTAGCGGTAAGAAATGAGCAGTTCTTC.